The sequence of this TCR beta chain was determined in a study of blood T cell repertoires in COVID-19. Study-wide context: The cDNA or gDNA used as material had been derived from T cells, B-cell-depleted T cells, or PBMCs.

Germline lookup yields CDR1 MNHEY and CDR2 SVGAGI. The CDR3 sequence is 14 residues long. V lost 0 bases and J 0 bases, leaving 5 bases between the germline ends. TCRdb's copy holds only in-frame clones and misses some; the assay was immunoSEQ multiplex PCR. The data contain under 250,000 clones, more than 80% of them singletons. The sequencing sample was made of peripheral blood. The chain carries TRBV6-5 and TRBJ1-1; D unclear. The sequence derives from a human donor in a cohort sampled during active COVID-19. CDR3 DNA sequence: TGTGCCAGCAGTTACTCGAGGTTGAACACTGAAGCTTTCTTT. Residues: CASSYSRLNTEAFF.